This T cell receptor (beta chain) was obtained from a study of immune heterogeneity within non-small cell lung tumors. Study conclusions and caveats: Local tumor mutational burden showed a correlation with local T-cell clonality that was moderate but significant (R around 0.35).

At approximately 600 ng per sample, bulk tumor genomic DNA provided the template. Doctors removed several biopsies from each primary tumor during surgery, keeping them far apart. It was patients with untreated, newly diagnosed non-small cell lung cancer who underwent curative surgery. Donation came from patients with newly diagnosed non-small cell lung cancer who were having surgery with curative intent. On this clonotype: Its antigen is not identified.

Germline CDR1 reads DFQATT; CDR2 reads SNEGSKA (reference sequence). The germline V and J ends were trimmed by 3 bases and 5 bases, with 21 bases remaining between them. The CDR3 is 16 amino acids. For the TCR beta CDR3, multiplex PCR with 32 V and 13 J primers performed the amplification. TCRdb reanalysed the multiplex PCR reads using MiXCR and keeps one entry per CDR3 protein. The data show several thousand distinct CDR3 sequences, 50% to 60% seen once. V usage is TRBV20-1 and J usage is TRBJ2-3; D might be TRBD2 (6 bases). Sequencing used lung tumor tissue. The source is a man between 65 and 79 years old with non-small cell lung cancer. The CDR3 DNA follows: TGCAGTGCTAGGGTTCGACTAGGAGGGTTGGAAGATACGCAGTATTTT. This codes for CSARVRLGGLEDTQYF.